This T cell receptor (beta chain) was captured by sequencing in a study of shared clonotypes between healthy human individuals. Study information: Donors consisted of two women and three men between 18 and 49.

The naive CD8 population came from CD45RO-negative cells selected for CCR7, without terminally differentiated effector memory CD45RA+ cells. Germline V gene data show CDR1 as SGHAT and CDR2 as FQNNGV. V lost 7 bases and J 5 bases, leaving 29 bases between the germline ends. CDR3 size: 18 residues. The repertoire was sequenced with immunoSEQ multiplex PCR; TCRdb's copy has only in-frame clones and lacks some. Here the sample spans about 700,000 clones, 92% being singletons. This chain links TRBV11-2 with TRBJ2-5, with D tentatively TRBD2 (5 bases). Sequencing was done on a sample of naive CD8+ T cells sorted from blood. The sequence was obtained from a man aged 25 to 45 in good health. The CDR3 reads CASTPEAIPAGEWETQYF. The CDR3, as DNA: TGTGCCAGCACCCCGGAGGCCATTCCGGCTGGGGAGTGGGAGACCCAGTACTTC.